Following are 9 T cell receptor beta chains from one sample sequenced in a study of cytomegalovirus exposure and HLA in healthy donors. The study ran its PCR with 60 Vbeta and 13 Jbeta primers. The method was immunoSEQ multiplex PCR; TCRdb's version includes in-frame clones alone and lacks a portion of them. The data contain some 200,000 clones, almost 70% of them singletons. Material for sequencing was PBMCs. These receptors all stem from a man aged 40-55 years in good health and CMV-seropositive.

This clone was detected a few times. Here the CDR3 DNA reads TGTGCCAGCAGCCAAGCGGAGGCATTGGGTGGAAACACCATATATTTT. Translated, it gives CASSQAEALGGNTIYF. J is TRBJ1-3 and V is TRBV4-2; no clear D gene. The CDR3 extends over 16 amino acids. Germline CDR1 reads LGHNA; CDR2 reads YNFKEQ. Trimming shortened V by 1 base and J by 3 bases, and 13 bases separated the two germline ends.

The V call is TRBV21-1, the J call TRBJ2-2; the D call TRBD2 from the table was never checked on the DNA. TRBV21-1 is shown as a pseudogene. The CDR3 spans 19 residues. CDR3 residues: CASSKSGQGGVWNTGELFF. The DNA for the CDR3 is TGTGCCAGCAGCAAATCAGGGCAGGGCGGGGTTTGGAACACCGGGGAGCTGTTTTTT.

Note on this clone: Other DNA variants within this sample encode the same CDR3. The CDR3, as DNA: TGTGCCAGCAGCCTCCAGCGAGGAAGCGGGGGCAGCACAGATACGCAGTATTTT. As protein: CASSLQRGSGGSTDTQYF. V gene TRBV7-9 combines with J gene TRBJ2-3, with 8 bases matching TRBD2. This CDR3 comprises 18 residues. V gave up 5 bases and J gave up 0 bases; unmatched junction bases: 13. From germline, CDR1 is SEHNR and CDR2 FQNEAQ (reference sequence).

This chain links TRBV7-6 with TRBJ2-7; D is possibly TRBD1 (6 bases). Trimming left V 5 bases short and J 4 bases short, with 15 bases between. Germline-derived CDR1 and CDR2 are SGHVS and FNYEAQ. This CDR3 spans 14 amino acids. In DNA, the CDR3 is TGTGCCAGCAGCAGCTCAGGACAGATGTACGAGCAGTACTTC. This translates into CASSSSGQMYEQYF. The full variable domain, with the rest looked up from reference TRBV7-6 and TRBJ2-7, is GAGVSQSPRYKVTKRGQDVALRCDPISGHVSLYWYRQALGQGPEFLTYFNYEAQQDKSGLPNDRFSAERPEGSISTLTIQRTEQRDSAMYRCASSSSGQMYEQYFGPGTRLTVT.

This clone was counted between two and nine times. The chain couples TRBV2 to TRBJ1-3; 8 bases match TRBD1. J gave up 2 bases and V 5 bases, and 5 bases lay outside the gene matches. Germline V gene sequence: CDR1 SNHLY, CDR2 FYNNEI. There are 15 residues in the CDR3. The CDR3 loop is CASSFSRGPGNTIYF. The CDR3 coding sequence is TGTGCCAGCAGTTTCTCCAGGGGGCCTGGAAACACCATATATTTT.

The rearrangement links TRBV9 to TRBJ2-1; 11 bases fit TRBD2. Germline V lookup: CDR1 SGDLS, CDR2 YYNGEE. The CDR3 runs to 16 residues. Germline trimming cut 3 bases from V and 8 bases from J; bases unmatched to any gene: 10. CDR3 residues: CASSGLAGPQGDEQFF. Here the CDR3 DNA reads TGTGCCAGCAGCGGACTAGCGGGGCCCCAGGGGGATGAGCAGTTCTTC.

The V and J genes are TRBV7-6 and TRBJ2-3; 8 nucleotides match TRBD2. From germline, CDR1 is SGHVS and CDR2 FNYEAQ. The V segment lost 4 bases and the J segment 4 bases; nucleotides outside the gene matches: 4. This CDR3 has 14 residues. In nucleotides, the CDR3 is TGTGCCAGCAGCTACGGGGGGGCAGCAGATACGCAGTATTTT. Protein sequence: CASSYGGAADTQYF.

The chain has TRBV5-6 and TRBJ2-6; the D is unclear. CDR1 and CDR2 (germline): SGHDT, YYEEEE. Trimming removed 4 bases from V and 2 bases from J, with 13 bases in between. CDR3 length equals 16 residues. CDR3 coding DNA: TGTGCCAGCAGCCCCTCGGCGGTGGCTGGGGCCAACGTCCTGACTTTC. It translates to CASSPSAVAGANVLTF.

This sequence joins TRBV6-5 and TRBJ1-1, with D uncertain. The CDR3 contains 15 residues. Trimming removed 0 bases from V and 1 base from J, with 9 bases in between. Per the germline V gene, CDR1 is MNHEY and CDR2 is SVGAGI. This CDR3 is CASSYSRSSNTEAFF. The CDR3 nucleotides read TGTGCCAGCAGTTACTCTCGGAGTTCGAACACTGAAGCTTTCTTT.